Shown below are 26 T cell receptor beta chains from a single sample sequenced in a study of blood T cell repertoires in COVID-19. The repertoire was sequenced with immunoSEQ multiplex PCR; TCRdb's copy has only in-frame clones and lacks some. The sample has some 59,000 clones, roughly 80% seen once. Sequenced input: peripheral blood. Every receptor here comes from a woman aged 55-69 years with acute or convalescent COVID-19.

This clone was counted between two and nine times. The chain recombines TRBV19 with TRBJ1-5, with a possible D match to TRBD1 (6 bases). The CDR3 length is 17 residues. Germline V gene data show CDR1 as LNHDA and CDR2 as SQIVND (reference sequence). V was shortened by 7 bases and J by 2 bases, with 21 bases between the two germline ends. This chain's CDR3 is CASNPRRQVEGNQPQHF. CDR3 sequence (DNA): TGTGCCAGTAACCCCCGTCGACAGGTGGAAGGCAATCAGCCCCAGCATTTT.

This CDR3 reads CASSSTSGGYNEQFF. For the CDR3, the DNA is TGTGCCAGCAGCTCGACTAGCGGGGGATACAATGAGCAGTTCTTC. This chain links TRBV5-4 with TRBJ2-1; 12 positions agree with TRBD2. The V gene's germline CDR1 is SGHNT and CDR2 YYREEE (reference sequence). The CDR3 has 15 amino acids. V lost 3 bases to trimming and J lost 4 bases; unmatched junction nucleotides: 2.

The rearrangement uses TRBV3-1 (or the pseudogene TRBV3-2) and TRBJ1-5; D gene unclear. The V end was cut by 4 bases, the J end by 6 bases, with 13 bases between. The length of the CDR3 is 14 residues. Per the germline V gene, CDR1 is LGHDT and CDR2 is YNNKEL (reference sequence). The CDR3 protein is CASSPHREGQPQHF. CDR3 nucleotide sequence: TGTGCCAGCAGCCCACACCGAGAGGGTCAGCCCCAGCATTTT.

Concerning this clone itself: One junction end disagrees with the germline gene, perhaps due to a read error. V is TRBV19 and J is TRBJ1-1; D is possibly TRBD1 (6 bases). Germline V gives CDR1 LNHDA, CDR2 SQIVND (reference sequence). The length of the CDR3 is 12 residues. CDR3 nucleotide sequence: TGTGCCAGTAGGGGGGCGGTTACTGAAGATTTCTTT. Amino acids: CASRGAVTEDFF.

This chain connects TRBV10-3 to TRBJ1-6, with TRBD1 identical over 8 bases. The J segment lost 15 bases and the V segment lost 10 bases, leaving 23 bases of the junction unmatched. The V gene's germline CDR1 is ENHRY and CDR2 SYGVKD. This CDR3 has 16 amino acids. The DNA of the CDR3 is TGTGCCAGCCGGAATCCTAGGACAGGGTCGGGATTAGACCTCCACTTT. It specifies CASRNPRTGSGLDLHF.

J is TRBJ2-7 and V is TRBV5-6, with D uncertain. The CDR3 spans 13 residues. Germline CDR1 and CDR2: SGHDT and YYEEEE. The V and J ends lost 6 bases and 2 bases respectively, with 12 bases between them. CDR3 DNA: TGTGCCAGCAACCCGGTGGGCCCCTACGAGCAGTACTTC. Translated: CASNPVGPYEQYF.

The chain is built from TRBV3-1 (or the pseudogene TRBV3-2) and TRBJ1-2, with D unresolved. CDR3 length: 14 amino acids. Germline CDR1 LGHDT, CDR2 YNNKEL (reference sequence). V gave up 1 base and J gave up 8 bases, with 14 bases separating them. The CDR3 protein is CASSQGVDFSGYTF. DNA of the CDR3: TGTGCCAGCAGCCAAGGAGTCGACTTTTCGGGCTACACCTTC.

The chain is built from TRBV4-1 and TRBJ1-1; D is possibly TRBD1 (5 bases). V lost 0 bases to trimming and J lost 3 bases, with 20 bases between them. Germline values: CDR1 MGHRA, CDR2 YSYEKL. The CDR3 loop spans 18 amino acids. CDR3 region: CASSQDPGKLGGDTEAFF. The CDR3 DNA follows: TGCGCCAGCAGCCAAGACCCCGGGAAACTGGGGGGTGACACTGAAGCTTTCTTT.

This clone appeared a few times. This chain links TRBV4-1 with TRBJ2-2, with a possible D match to TRBD1 (6 bases). V lost 9 bases and J lost 3, with 14 bases in between. The V gene's germline CDR1 is MGHRA and CDR2 YSYEKL. CDR3 size: 14 residues. This chain's CDR3 is CASSQGRDTGELFF. CDR3 nucleotide sequence: TGCGCCAGTTCCCAGGGGCGGGACACCGGGGAGCTGTTTTTT.

This rearrangement joins TRBV5-8 to TRBJ2-7, with 7 bases identical to TRBD1. Germline V lookup: CDR1 SGHTS, CDR2 YDEGEE. J was trimmed by 0 bases and V by 4 bases; bases with no gene match: 4. The CDR3 is 14 residues long. The DNA of the CDR3 is TGTGCCAGCAGCCCAGGACAGGCCTCCTACGAGCAGTACTTC. Amino acids: CASSPGQASYEQYF.

The chain carries TRBV5-1 and TRBJ2-1; 12 positions match TRBD2. There are 15 residues in the CDR3. The germline V gene has CDR1 SGHRS and CDR2 YFSETQ. The trim removed 3 bases at V and 5 bases at J, leaving 3 bases unmatched. The DNA of the CDR3 is TGCGCCAGCAGCTCCGGACTAGCGGGGAACAATGAGCAGTTCTTC. This encodes CASSSGLAGNNEQFF.

The chain combines TRBV7-9 with TRBJ1-3; 7 bases map to TRBD1. Trimming took 5 bases from V and 0 from J; bases not matched to a gene: 7. Germline assignment: CDR1 SEHNR and CDR2 FQNEAQ (reference sequence). The CDR3 has 16 residues. The CDR3 coding sequence is TGTGCCAGCAGCCCCGTGACAGGGCCCTCTGGAAACACCATATATTTT. Translation gives CASSPVTGPSGNTIYF.

This clone was observed a single time. The chain links TRBV5-1 to TRBJ2-2, with a possible D match to TRBD1 (6 bases). Trimming pared 3 bases from V and 1 base from J, leaving 10 bases between. Germline lookup yields CDR1 SGHRS and CDR2 YFSETQ. CDR3 length: 15 residues. The CDR3 loop reads CASSSGTQNTGELFF. CDR3 bases: TGCGCCAGCAGCTCCGGGACACAGAACACCGGGGAGCTGTTTTTT.

V gene TRBV18 combines with J gene TRBJ1-2; 7 bases map to TRBD1. Unmatched junction bases numbered 5, after V lost 3 bases and J lost 4 bases. Germline values: CDR1 KGHSH, CDR2 LQKENI. The CDR3 has 14 amino acids. The CDR3 bases are TGTGCCAGCTCACCTCCGACAGGGACCTATGGCTACACCTTC. It specifies CASSPPTGTYGYTF.

The V and J genes are TRBV6-6 and TRBJ2-7; tentatively, D is TRBD2 (6 bases). CDR1 and CDR2 (germline): MNHNY, SVGAGI (reference sequence). The length of the CDR3 is 12 residues. With 2 bases removed from V and 6 bases from J, the gap between germline ends came to 8 bases. CDR3 region: CASSYGTLEQYF. The DNA of the CDR3 is TGTGCCAGCAGTTACGGGACTCTCGAGCAGTACTTC.

DNA of the CDR3: TGTGCCAGCAGCTTCGGGACTCCCGAGCAGTACTTC. It is translated as CASSFGTPEQYF. The rearrangement links TRBV7-9 to TRBJ2-7, with a possible D match to TRBD2 (6 bases). CDR1 and CDR2 (germline): SEHNR, FQNEAQ (reference sequence). This CDR3 has 12 amino acids. Deletions cut 3 bases from V and 6 bases from J, with 9 bases between.

The chain employs TRBV11-1 and TRBJ2-3; 8 bases fit TRBD2. Germline lookup yields CDR1 SGHAT and CDR2 FQDESV (reference sequence). Unmatched junction bases numbered 1, after V lost 0 bases and J lost 2 bases. This CDR3 spans 15 amino acids. The CDR3 reads CASSLASGVTDTQYF. The DNA of the CDR3 is TGTGCCAGCAGCTTAGCTAGCGGGGTCACAGATACGCAGTATTTT.

This chain links TRBV11-3 with TRBJ2-5, with 7 bases fitting TRBD1. The CDR3 extends over 14 amino acids. CDR1 and CDR2 from the germline V gene are SGHNT and YENEEA. The junction had 6 bases not matched to a gene; V was cut back by 5 bases and J by 3 bases. CDR3 in amino acids: CASSHGTAKETQYF. CDR3 nucleotides: TGTGCCAGCAGCCACGGGACAGCTAAAGAGACCCAGTACTTC.

This clone was seen once. V and J are TRBV10-3 and TRBJ2-1; 15 bases agree with TRBD2. CDR3 length: 17 amino acids. CDR1 ENHRY and CDR2 SYGVKD come from the germline V gene. Trimming at V came to 2 bases and at J to 6 bases, leaving 5 bases not matched to a gene. The CDR3 nucleotides are TGTGCCATCAGTGAGGTCCCGGGACTAGCGGGAGGCAATGAGCAGTTCTTC. Translating gives CAISEVPGLAGGNEQFF.

The CDR3 reads CATLLPGQGKETQYF. The CDR3 bases are TGTGCCACCTTGCTCCCGGGACAGGGTAAAGAGACCCAGTACTTC. The gene calls are TRBV15 and TRBJ2-5, with 9 bases aligning to TRBD1. The CDR3 is 15 amino acids. CDR1 LNHNV and CDR2 YYDKDF come from the germline V gene (reference sequence). The J segment lost 3 bases and the V segment lost 8 bases, leaving 10 bases of the junction unmatched.

This chain links TRBV6-4 with TRBJ2-1; 12 bases agree with TRBD2. With 6 bases clipped from V and 4 bases from J, the junction kept 10 bases outside the gene matches. Germline V CDR1 and CDR2: MRHNA, SNTAGT. CDR3 length equals 17 residues. CDR3 DNA sequence: TGTGCCAGCAGGAAAAAAAGGACTAGCGGGATATACAATGAGCAGTTCTTC. Protein sequence: CASRKKRTSGIYNEQFF.

The gene calls are TRBV12-5 and TRBJ1-6, with unresolved D. The CDR3 totals 17 residues. Looked up from germline, CDR1 is LGHNT and CDR2 is FRNRAP. Trimming stripped 6 bases from V and 0 bases from J, with 15 bases between. The CDR3 DNA follows: TGTGCTAGTGGCCCCTCCCCATTTAGCTCCTATAATTCACCCCTCCACTTT. This gives the protein CASGPSPFSSYNSPLHF. Supplemented by reference TRBV12-5 and TRBJ1-6, the full variable domain reads DARVTQTPRHKVTEMGQEVTMRCQPILGHNTVFWYRQTMMQGLELLAYFRNRAPLDDSGMPKDRFSAEMPDATLATLKIQPSEPRDSAVYFCASGPSPFSSYNSPLHFGNGTRLTVT.

The chain is built from TRBV6-5 and TRBJ2-1; D may be TRBD1 (6 bases). Germline V gene sequence: CDR1 MNHEY, CDR2 SVGAGI. With 5 bases removed from V and 6 bases from J, the gap between germline ends came to 11 bases. The CDR3 loop spans 13 amino acids. For the CDR3, the DNA is TGTGCCAGCAGTCCCCGGACAGCCAATGAGCAGTTCTTC. It translates to CASSPRTANEQFF.

This sequence joins TRBV5-1 and TRBJ1-1; D is perhaps TRBD1 (6 bases). Germline CDR1 SGHRS, CDR2 YFSETQ. The V gene lost 0 bases and the J gene lost 11 bases, with 11 bases spanning the gap. The CDR3 consists of 12 residues. Here the CDR3 DNA reads TGCGCCAGCAGCTTGGAGCAGGGGCTGGCTTTCTTT. Amino acids: CASSLEQGLAFF.

The rearrangement links TRBV7-9 to TRBJ2-3; 8 bases align to TRBD1. The CDR3 loop spans 15 amino acids. After removal of 5 bases from V and 4 bases from J, the junction contained 8 bases not matched to a gene. Germline V lookup: CDR1 SEHNR, CDR2 FQNEAQ (reference sequence). In DNA, the CDR3 is TGTGCCAGCAGCAGACAGGGGCTAGGGGCAGATACGCAGTATTTT. This encodes CASSRQGLGADTQYF.

This clone occurred a few times. The J gene is TRBJ2-2, the V gene TRBV18; possible D gene TRBD1, 5 bases. V was pared by 4 bases and J by 6 bases, with 15 bases between. Germline assignment: CDR1 KGHSH and CDR2 LQKENI. The length of the CDR3 is 15 residues. This chain's CDR3 is CASSLKAGKSGELFF. Here the CDR3 DNA reads TGTGCCAGCTCACTAAAAGCAGGGAAGTCCGGGGAGCTGTTTTTT.